The T cell receptor (beta chain) under discussion was sequenced for a study of blood T cell repertoires in COVID-19 (dated by TCRdb to 2019 to 2021). About the full investigation: Samples from collaborators originated in the United States, Italy and Spain and spanned both the acute and convalescent phases of COVID-19. A de-identified subject ID, COVID-19 status, age in years and sex were almost always included in the sample metadata. A freely available public database, intended as a resource for researchers studying the immune response to SARS-CoV-2, is where the repertoires were released. HLA class I and class II types, where available, came from metadata supplied by the sample provider rather than from assay-based typing. The samples were drawn from two sources: the first 160 participants of the ongoing ImmuneRACE study, and over 1,000 subjects contributed by 6 global collaborators. The prospective study material was composed of cDNA or gDNA derived from T cells, B-cell-depleted T cells, or PBMCs. Subjects who had been exposed to COVID-19, were actively infected with it, or had recovered from it provided the deeply sampled blood TCRbeta repertoires that made up the dataset. The full study reports these points: Clinical and demographic metadata were provided uncurated, with the amount varying by source and participant.

From the cysteine up to the phenylalanine, the CDR3 has a length of 13 residues. Of all the DNA, just the CDR3 is kept, 39 bases in frame from base 1. CDR1 and CDR2 are read off the germline V gene as LGHNT and FRNRAP. Germline trimming amounts to 3 bases on V and 9 bases on J, with 4 as the count of junction bases outside the gene matches. This clone turned up a few times. What antigen it recognizes has not been identified. No base quality values were provided; no much bigger clone lies one nucleotide off. TCRbeta CDR3 regions were amplified from genomic DNA using the immunoSEQ Assay, a bias-controlled multiplex PCR. Turning to the authors' computational methods: Within the assay, amplification of reference gene primers was used to estimate how many nucleated cells each sample contained. To quantify the absolute abundance of each unique TCRbeta CDR3 rearrangement, sequence reads were collapsed and filtered. For each sample, productive Simpson clonality was calculated as the square root of Simpson's diversity index over productive rearrangements. TCRdb carries this immuneACCESS record with in-frame sequences only. Its versions omit some clonotypes, under half of them owing to an unresolved V gene in the studies checked, with the rest unexplained. Clone size and the V and J calls come from that table; the DNA yielded D and trimming. For this sample there are 8,000 to 10,000 clones; roughly four fifths appear just once. The ten largest clones take up 30% to 45% of the sample.

Collaborating institutions collected whole blood in K2EDTA tubes following their own protocols. For TCRbeta analysis, collaborator samples were shipped as frozen whole blood, as isolated PBMCs, or as DNA extracted from either sample type. This sequence originates from a human donor in a cohort sampled during active COVID-19. The sequenced material came from peripheral blood. This sequence uses TRBV12-5 and TRBJ2-5, with TRBD1 identical over 10 junction bases. The nucleotide sequence is given as TGTGCTAGTGGTTTCGGACAGGGGGGGCCCCAGTACTTC. Its translation reads: CASGFGQGGPQYF. The entire variable domain, with the stretches around the CDR3 drawn from the reference TRBV12-5 and TRBJ2-5 proteins, is DARVTQTPRHKVTEMGQEVTMRCQPILGHNTVFWYRQTMMQGLELLAYFRNRAPLDDSGMPKDRFSAEMPDATLATLKIQPSEPRDSAVYFCASGFGQGGPQYFGPGTRLLVL.